Listed here are 28 T cell receptor beta chains from one sample, sequenced in a study of T-cell reconstitution after alpha-beta-depleted transplantation in children. Unique molecular identifiers were used in preparing the TCRbeta library. TCRdb called the PCR reads again in MiXCR, with one record for every CDR3 protein. The sample has hundreds of thousands of distinct CDR3 sequences; 11% are singletons. The material sequenced was PBMCs, taken before TCRalphabeta/CD19-depleted stem cell transplant. These TCRs come from a child younger than two with acute myeloid leukemia, due to receive a stem cell transplant.

This clonotype appeared many times. The chain is built from TRBV7-8 and TRBJ2-2, with D hard to call. Germline assignment: CDR1 SGHVS and CDR2 FQNEAQ. CDR3 length: 12 amino acids. V lost 5 bases, J lost 8 bases, and 9 bases lay in between. For the CDR3, the DNA is TGTGCCAGCAGCCCCAACGCTGGGGAGCTGTTTTTT. Amino acid sequence: CASSPNAGELFF. The variable domain in full, completed from reference TRBV7-8 and TRBJ2-2, reads GAGVSQSPRYKVAKRGQDVALRCDPISGHVSLFWYQQALGQGPEFLTYFQNEAQLDKSGLPSDRFFAERPEGSVSTLKIQRTQQEDSAVYLCASSPNAGELFFGEGSRLTVL.

In this sample, this clonotype turned up a few times. The CDR3 here is CASSILRTGAAPLHF. The CDR3 DNA is TGTGCCAGTAGTATTTTACGGACAGGTGCGGCACCCCTCCACTTT. The chain is built from TRBV19 and TRBJ1-6; 7 positions agree with TRBD1. V dropped 3 bases and J dropped 11; count of bases not matched to a gene: 10. The CDR3 consists of 15 residues. Germline assignment: CDR1 LNHDA and CDR2 SQIVND (reference sequence).

This clonotype was detected many times. The chain carries TRBV5-4 and TRBJ1-1, with D unclear. The germline V gene encodes CDR1 SGHNT and CDR2 YYREEE (reference sequence). The CDR3 is made up of 15 amino acids. With 3 bases removed from V and 5 bases from J, the gap between germline ends came to 17 bases. CDR3 sequence reads: CASSWASKGRTEAFF. CDR3 coding DNA: TGTGCCAGCAGCTGGGCGAGTAAAGGTAGGACTGAAGCTTTCTTT.

This clonotype was detected many times. The rearrangement joins TRBV27 to TRBJ2-1; D perhaps matches TRBD2 (6 bases). CDR1 and CDR2 (germline): MNHEY, SMNVEV (reference sequence). V lost 4 bases and J 12 bases, leaving 16 bases between the germline ends. There are 13 residues in the CDR3. The CDR3 protein is CASSWRVPRGQFF. The CDR3 bases are TGTGCCAGCAGTTGGAGGGTTCCGAGGGGGCAGTTCTTC.

This clonotype was detected ten times or more. The V call is TRBV27, the J call TRBJ2-4; D may be TRBD2 (7 bases). Germline CDR1 and CDR2: MNHEY and SMNVEV (reference sequence). This CDR3 is 20 amino acids long. Between the trimmed V and J ends, which lost 2 bases and 0 bases, there was a span of 23 bases. CDR3 coding DNA: TGTGCCAGCAGTTTAAGGTTGGGAGGGGGGCCCAGGGTAGCCAAAAACATTCAGTACTTC. Translation gives CASSLRLGGGPRVAKNIQYF.

Ten or more counts support this clonotype. The chain is built from TRBV11-2 and TRBJ2-3; TRBD1 is a possible D gene (6 bases). This CDR3 is 15 amino acids long. Deletions cut 8 bases from V and 2 bases from J, with 17 bases between. Germline V gene sequence: CDR1 SGHAT, CDR2 FQNNGV. The CDR3 region is CASRPTGHTTDTQYF. DNA of the CDR3: TGTGCCAGCCGTCCGACGGGACATACCACAGATACGCAGTATTTT.

This clonotype was recorded many times. The chain recombines TRBV5-1 with TRBJ1-2, with TRBD1 matching 10 bases. The CDR3 runs 14 residues. Germline V gene sequence: CDR1 SGHRS, CDR2 YFSETQ. After removal of 4 bases from V and 7 bases from J, the junction contained 7 bases not matched to a gene. In DNA form, the CDR3 reads TGCGCCAGCAGCACGGGACAGGGGTCTGGTGGCTACACCTTC. Its translation: CASSTGQGSGGYTF.

In its sample, this clonotype ranks as medium-sized (0.01 to 0.1%). J is TRBJ2-1 and V is TRBV6-2 or TRBV6-3; maybe TRBD1 (6 bases). The germline CDR1 and CDR2 sequences are MNHEY and SVGEGT. This CDR3 region has 15 residues. The V gene lost 1 base and the J gene lost 5 bases, with 12 bases spanning the gap. CDR3 region: CASSYLAGDNNEQFF. The CDR3, as DNA: TGTGCCAGCAGTTACTTGGCAGGGGATAACAATGAGCAGTTCTTC.

Comments on this clonotype: Just one base apart from a much larger clone, this may be a read error. In DNA, the CDR3 is TGTGCCAGCAGCGTAGGGCTGGGACAGGATACGAACACTGAAGCTTTCTTT. Amino acid sequence: CASSVGLGQDTNTEAFF. The V and J genes are TRBV9 and TRBJ1-1, with TRBD1 identical over 8 bases. The length of the CDR3 is 17 residues. V was pared by 0 bases and J by 1 base, with 8 bases of the junction left unmatched. Germline CDR1 and CDR2: SGDLS and YYNGEE. Drawing the rest from reference TRBV9 and TRBJ1-1, the complete variable domain is DSGVTQTPKHLITATGQRVTLRCSPRSGDLSVYWYQQSLDQGLQFLIQYYNGEERAKGNILERFSAQQFPDLHSELNLSSLELGDSALYFCASSVGLGQDTNTEAFFGQGTRLTVV.

The table lists this clonotype with many counts. The V and J genes are TRBV7-9 and TRBJ2-1, with TRBD2 as a possible D gene (6 bases). The CDR3 is 17 residues long. Germline CDR1 is SEHNR and CDR2 is FQNEAQ (reference sequence). With 4 bases removed from V and 0 bases from J, the gap between germline ends came to 16 bases. The DNA of the CDR3 is TGTGCCAGCAGCTCTCGGGGGTCATCCTCCTCCTACAATGAGCAGTTCTTC. Protein: CASSSRGSSSSYNEQFF.

This clonotype came up many times. The chain has TRBV5-4 and TRBJ2-1; 10 bases map to TRBD2. Per the germline V gene, CDR1 is SGHNT and CDR2 is YYREEE (reference sequence). This CDR3 is built from 17 residues. The ends lost 0 bases at V and 4 bases at J; junction bases unmatched: 7. The CDR3: CASSLGLAGAPYNEQFF. The CDR3 nucleotides are TGTGCCAGCAGCTTGGGGCTAGCGGGGGCCCCTTACAATGAGCAGTTCTTC.

This clonotype was counted many times. The chain is built from TRBV25-1 and TRBJ2-2; the match to TRBD2 covers 8 bases. The CDR3 is 14 amino acids. Germline CDR1 MGHDK, CDR2 SYGVNS. Germline trimming cut 7 bases from V and 4 bases from J; bases unmatched to any gene: 5. CDR3 bases: TGTGCCAGCACTGGACTAGCAGTCACCGGGGAGCTGTTTTTT. As protein: CASTGLAVTGELFF.

This clonotype has ten or more counts. The rearrangement uses TRBV7-2 and TRBJ2-2; TRBD2 agrees at 13 bases. Germline CDR1 and CDR2: SGHTA and FQGNSA. The trim removed 6 bases at V and 7 bases at J, leaving 2 bases unmatched. The CDR3 is 14 amino acids. This CDR3 reads CASRLAGGVGELFF. The CDR3 DNA sequence: TGTGCCAGCAGACTAGCGGGAGGGGTCGGGGAGCTGTTTTTT.

This clonotype was counted ten times or more. The rearrangement links TRBV18 to TRBJ1-2; D gene uncertain. The CDR3 is 12 residues long. Trimming removed 2 bases from V and 5 bases from J, with 6 bases in between. Germline V CDR1 and CDR2: KGHSH, LQKENI. DNA for the CDR3: TGTGCCAGCTCACCATATGAATATGGCTACACCTTC. Amino acid sequence: CASSPYEYGYTF.

This clonotype has at least ten counts. V gene TRBV4-3 combines with J gene TRBJ2-7, with 13 bases identical to TRBD2. Germline trimming cut 4 bases from V and 1 base from J; bases unmatched to any gene: 7. This CDR3 is 17 amino acids long. Germline V gene lookup returns CDR1 LGHNA and CDR2 YSLEER. CDR3 loop: CASSRGLAGDWSYEQYF. Here the CDR3 DNA reads TGCGCCAGCAGCCGAGGACTAGCGGGAGATTGGTCCTACGAGCAGTACTTC.

The CDR3 loop is CSARDSHTEAFF. CDR3 DNA: TGCAGTGCTAGGGACAGCCACACTGAAGCTTTCTTT. The V call is TRBV20-1, the J call TRBJ1-1; tentative D call: TRBD1 (6 bases). Trimming cost V 3 bases and J 3 bases, with 8 bases left between them. The CDR3 covers 12 residues. The germline CDR1 and CDR2 sequences are DFQATT and SNEGSKA (reference sequence).

The rearrangement joins TRBV6-2 or TRBV6-3 to TRBJ2-1; possible D gene TRBD2, 5 bases. There are 15 residues in the CDR3. The ends were cut back, 6 bases at V and 5 bases at J, with 17 bases in the middle. Germline V CDR1 and CDR2: MNHEY, SVGEGT. The CDR3 region has the DNA TGTGCCAGCAGCCGGGATACAAGTCGGAACAATGAGCAGTTCTTC. It codes for CASSRDTSRNNEQFF.

This clonotype was seen ten or more times. This rearrangement joins TRBV28 to TRBJ2-7, with D tentatively TRBD2 (5 bases). Trimming removed 8 bases from V and 2 bases from J, with 10 bases in between. CDR3 size: 12 residues. Per the germline V gene, CDR1 is MDHEN and CDR2 is SYDVKM. As DNA, the CDR3 is TGTGCCAGCCGGACTTACCCCTACGAGCAGTACTTC. It is translated as CASRTYPYEQYF.

This clonotype was seen repeatedly, ten times or more. The chain has TRBV7-9 and TRBJ1-5; D is uncertain. From germline, CDR1 is SEHNR and CDR2 FQNEAQ (reference sequence). CDR3 length equals 14 residues. Trimming took 5 bases from V and 1 from J, leaving 9 bases between them. The chain's CDR3 is CASSPTASNQPQHF. Written as DNA, the CDR3 is TGTGCCAGCAGCCCTACAGCGAGCAATCAGCCCCAGCATTTT. Drawing the rest from reference TRBV7-9 and TRBJ1-5, the complete variable domain is DTGVSQNPRHKITKRGQNVTFRCDPISEHNRLYWYRQTLGQGPEFLTYFQNEAQLEKSRLLSDRFSAERPKGSFSTLEIQRTEQGDSAMYLCASSPTASNQPQHFGDGTRLSIL.

There are many counts of this clonotype. J is TRBJ2-1 and V is TRBV6-2 or TRBV6-3, with a weak D call TRBD1 (5 bases). Germline V gene data show CDR1 as MNHEY and CDR2 as SVGEGT. Trimming pared 6 bases from V and 0 bases from J, leaving 15 bases between. The CDR3 spans 16 residues. The CDR3 sequence is CASRFSGLSSYNEQFF. In DNA form, the CDR3 reads TGTGCCAGCAGATTTTCAGGGCTAAGCTCCTACAATGAGCAGTTCTTC.

This clonotype was detected ten times or more. The rearrangement joins TRBV3-1 to TRBJ2-7; TRBD1 aligns across 7 bases. The V gene's germline CDR1 is LGHDT and CDR2 YNNKEL (reference sequence). The V segment lost 2 bases and the J segment 7 bases; nucleotides outside the gene matches: 11. The CDR3 contains 15 residues. The DNA of the CDR3 is TGTGCCAGCAGCCAACACACAGGGGCGTTGGGTGAGCAGTACTTC. It codes for CASSQHTGALGEQYF.

This clonotype was picked up many times. This rearrangement joins TRBV25-1 to TRBJ2-7, with 11 bases identical to TRBD2. J gave up 6 bases and V 4 bases, and 8 bases lay outside the gene matches. The CDR3 is made up of 15 amino acids. Looked up from germline, CDR1 is MGHDK and CDR2 is SYGVNS. The CDR3 bases are TGTGCCAGCAGTGCCGATAGCGGGAGGGCGGGCGAGCAGTACTTC. Amino acid sequence: CASSADSGRAGEQYF.

This clonotype occurred many times. V is TRBV3-1 and J is TRBJ2-3; D remains unclear. Trimming took off 6 bases at V and 8 bases at J, with 12 bases between the two ends. This CDR3 region has 12 residues. Germline V gene lookup returns CDR1 LGHDT and CDR2 YNNKEL (reference sequence). CDR3 residues: CASRHLESTQYF. The CDR3 nucleotides read TGTGCCAGCAGACACCTAGAAAGTACGCAGTATTTT.

Points on this clonotype: The junction and the germline gene differ at one end; a read error may be behind it. The chain links TRBV6-1 to TRBJ2-1; TRBD1 matches 9 bases. This CDR3 is built from 16 residues. In germline, CDR1 is MNHNS, CDR2 SASEGT. The CDR3 spells CACSKGWGQGLSEQFF. CDR3 sequence (DNA): TGTGCCTGCAGCAAGGGATGGGGACAGGGCTTGAGTGAGCAGTTCTTC.

There are many counts of this clonotype. The chain uses TRBV7-7 and TRBJ1-1, with unresolved D. The CDR3 has 13 residues. The ends were cut back, 1 base at V and 0 bases at J, with 3 bases in the middle. CDR1 is SSHAT and CDR2 is FNYEAQ in the germline V gene (reference sequence). DNA of the CDR3: TGTGCCAGCAGCTTAGACGTGAACACTGAAGCTTTCTTT. Translating gives CASSLDVNTEAFF.

This clonotype was seen many times. The chain uses TRBV5-1 and TRBJ2-1; 11 positions match TRBD2. The junction had 0 bases not matched to a gene; V was cut back by 4 bases and J by 3 bases. The CDR3 is 14 residues long. CDR1 is SGHRS and CDR2 is YFSETQ in the germline V gene. CDR3 DNA sequence: TGCGCCAGCAGCGGGACTAGCGGCTACAATGAGCAGTTCTTC. Translating it yields CASSGTSGYNEQFF.

This clonotype was detected many times. The rearrangement uses TRBV20-1 and TRBJ1-2, with D unclear. V gave up 3 bases and J gave up 5 bases, with 13 bases separating them. The length of the CDR3 is 13 residues. Germline CDR1 and CDR2: DFQATT and SNEGSKA (reference sequence). CDR3 DNA sequence: TGCAGTGCTAGCCCTGTGGCGACGTATGGCTACACCTTC. The encoded protein is CSASPVATYGYTF.

At least ten counts were recorded for this clonotype. V is TRBV18 and J is TRBJ2-7; the match to TRBD2 covers 12 bases. The CDR3 loop spans 14 amino acids. From germline, CDR1 is KGHSH and CDR2 LQKENI. V lost 3 bases to trimming and J lost 5 bases; unmatched junction nucleotides: 2. CDR3 protein: CASSPGLAGHEQYF. CDR3 in DNA: TGTGCCAGCTCACCGGGACTAGCGGGCCACGAGCAGTACTTC.